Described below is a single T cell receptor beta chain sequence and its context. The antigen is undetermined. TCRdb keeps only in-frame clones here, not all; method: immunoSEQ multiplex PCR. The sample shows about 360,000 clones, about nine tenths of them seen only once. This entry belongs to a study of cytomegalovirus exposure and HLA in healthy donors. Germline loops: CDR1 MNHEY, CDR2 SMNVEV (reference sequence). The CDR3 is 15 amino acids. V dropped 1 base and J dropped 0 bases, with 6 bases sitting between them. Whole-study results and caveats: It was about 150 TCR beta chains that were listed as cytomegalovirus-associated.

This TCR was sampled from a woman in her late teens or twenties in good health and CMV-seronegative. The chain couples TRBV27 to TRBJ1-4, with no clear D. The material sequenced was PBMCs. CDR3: CASSLFGATNEKLFF. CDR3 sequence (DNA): TGTGCCAGCAGTTTATTCGGTGCAACTAATGAAAAACTGTTTTTT.